This record concerns one TCR beta chain sequence. Its antigen is currently unknown. The data were taken from a study of shared clonotypes between healthy human individuals. Overall study: Researchers assigned three CD4 naive, three CD4 memory, two CD8 naive and one CD8 memory plate to each donor. Study-wide findings and caveats: Non-shared clonotypes showed lower generation probabilities than clonotypes common to all four donors.

CD45RO-negative CD8 cells positively selected for CCR7 made up the naive population, which excluded terminally differentiated effector memory CD45RA+ cells. Evenly divided among several immunoSEQ plates was the genomic DNA of each subset. Generated by immunoSEQ multiplex PCR, the TCRdb table keeps only in-frame clones and is missing some. The data contain about 2.1 million clones, roughly 91% of them singletons. There are 17 residues in the CDR3. The J segment lost 2 bases and the V segment lost 2 bases, leaving 11 bases of the junction unmatched. Germline V gives CDR1 LGHNA, CDR2 YSLEER. The source of this sequence is a man younger than 35 in good health. Some clones in this sample may be carry-over from other donors' samples. The specimen was naive CD8+ T cells from PBMCs. V is TRBV4-3 and J is TRBJ2-7, with TRBD2 matching over 8 bases. The CDR3 reads CASSQRLAGHFPYEQYF. As DNA, the CDR3 is TGCGCCAGCAGCCAAAGATTAGCGGGACATTTCCCCTACGAGCAGTACTTC.